This T cell receptor (beta chain) was sequenced during a study of PD-L1 blockade in urothelial cancer. Turning to the study itself: After treatment start, blood was analyzed at 3 weeks (second dose) and at 6 weeks.

The assay was immunoSEQ multiplex PCR, and TCRdb's table has in-frame clones only and misses some. The data show 50,000 to 55,000 clones, with about 68% seen just once and approximately 3.7% held by the top ten. V lost 3 bases to trimming and J lost 2 bases; unmatched junction nucleotides: 12. The germline CDR1 and CDR2 sequences are MDHEN and SYDVKM. This CDR3 region has 17 residues. Time point described: pretreatment peripheral blood. This TCR derives from a man aged 70-80 years with urothelial cancer. V and J are TRBV28 and TRBJ2-5; 7 bases are shared with TRBD1. Specimen: PBMCs, collected around atezolizumab (anti-PD-L1) treatment. The CDR3 nucleotides are TGTGCCAGCAGTTTTGGCGGAACAGGGGTTCAACAAGAGACCCAGTACTTC. As protein: CASSFGGTGVQQETQYF.